This T cell receptor beta chain was sequenced for a study of blood T cell repertoires in COVID-19. Overall study context: Nucleic acid was either cDNA or gDNA, and it came from T cells, B-cell-depleted T cells, or PBMCs.

Germline-derived CDR1 and CDR2 are SGHRS and YFSETQ. The germline V and J ends were trimmed by 0 bases and 0 bases, with 10 bases remaining between them. This CDR3 region has 16 residues. Source study methods: Reference gene primer amplification yielded estimated nucleated cell counts. The repertoire was sequenced with immunoSEQ multiplex PCR; TCRdb's copy has only in-frame clones and lacks some. The V and J calls and the clone size are those of that table, but D and trimming were determined from the DNA. The repertoire holds fewer than 400,000 clones, with more than 70% as singletons. The sample comprised peripheral blood. The J gene is TRBJ1-3, the V gene TRBV5-1; D call uncertain. The sequence was obtained from a young man with active or convalescent COVID-19. CDR3 DNA: TGCGCCAGCAGCTTGGCGGGGTCGTCCTCTGGAAACACCATATATTTT. It is translated as CASSLAGSSSGNTIYF.